This is a list of T cell receptor beta chains from one sample in a study of MAIT cells during Salmonella Paratyphi A infection. TCRdb called the 5' RACE reads again in MiXCR, with one record for every CDR3 protein. Here the sample spans roughly 460 distinct CDR3 sequences, around 39% being singletons. Specimen: MAIT cells from PBMCs. Receptors originate from an adult in good health. Both conserved end residues are part of each CDR3. A D gene is named only where the DNA matches it firmly. Size tells how often a clone was seen (once, few, many) or the class of an expanded clone, and some rows leave it out.

17 | medium-sized | TRBJ2-1 | TRBV5-4 | TRBD2 | TGTGCCAGCAGCTTGGAAAGTTCGGCTAGCGGGGGTAATGAGCAGTTCTTC | CASSLESSASGGNEQFF
13 | NA | TRBJ2-3 | TRBV7-2 | NA | TGTGCCAGCAGCTTTTTTAGCACAGATACGCAGTATTTT | CASSFFSTDTQYF
15 | NA | TRBJ2-3 | TRBV6-4 | TRBD2 | TGTGCCAGCAGTGAGGTAGCGGGAAGCACAGATACGCAGTATTTT | CASSEVAGSTDTQYF
14 | hyperexpanded | TRBJ1-5 | TRBV20-1 | NA | TGCAGTGCTAGAGATTCCAGGGAGGGACAGCCCCAGCATTTT | CSARDSREGQPQHF
15 | few | TRBJ2-1 | TRBV25-1 | NA | TGTGCCAGCAGTGACGGGACACGAGACTACAATGAGCAGTTCTTC | CASSDGTRDYNEQFF
17 | NA | TRBJ1-2 | TRBV20-1 | TRBD1 | TGCAGTGCTAGAGTAACGGAGACAGGGGACATCGGCTATGGCTACACCTTC | CSARVTETGDIGYGYTF
13 | NA | TRBJ1-1 | TRBV20-1 | TRBD1 | TGCAGTGCTGACAGGGGGCAGAACACTGAAGCTTTCTTT | CSADRGQNTEAFF
16 | medium-sized | TRBJ2-1 | TRBV6-6 | NA | TGTGCCAGCAGTACAACCCCGACAGGCCCCTACAATGAGCAGTTCTTC | CASSTTPTGPYNEQFF
16 | NA | TRBJ1-2 | TRBV4-1 | NA | TGCGCCAGCAGCCAAGAGCCTGCCCGAGCTAACTATGGCTACACCTTC | CASSQEPARANYGYTF
15 | NA | TRBJ1-3 | TRBV7-6 | NA | TGTGCCAGCAGCTTAGACCGGGGATCGGGAAACACCATATATTTT | CASSLDRGSGNTIYF
13 | large | TRBJ2-1 | TRBV20-1 | NA | TGCAGTGCTAGGGGAGGGACAGACAATGAGCAGTTCTTC | CSARGGTDNEQFF
14 | NA | TRBJ2-5 | TRBV28 | NA | TGTGCCAGCAGTTCCCTAGGCCCCCAAGAGACCCAGTACTTC | CASSSLGPQETQYF
16 | once | TRBJ2-2 | TRBV20-1 | TRBD2 | TGCAGTGCTAGAGGACTAGCGGGAGGGGACACCGGGGAGCTGTTTTTT | CSARGLAGGDTGELFF
14 | large | TRBJ2-6 | TRBV6-2/TRBV6-3 | NA | TGTGCCAGCAGTGAAGACTCTGGGGCCAACGTCCTGACTTTC | CASSEDSGANVLTF
14 | few | TRBJ2-1 | TRBV6-4 | TRBD2 | TGTGCCAGCAGTGACGGGACTAGTTCCAATGAGCAGTTCTTC | CASSDGTSSNEQFF
16 | NA | TRBJ2-2 | TRBV24-1 | TRBD1 | TGTGCCACCAGTGATTCGGAAGGGGGCGAAACCGGGGAGCTGTTTTTT | CATSDSEGGETGELFF
14 | NA | TRBJ2-3 | TRBV24-1 | NA | TGTGCCACCAGTGACCTGGGGGAGACAGATACGCAGTATTTT | CATSDLGETDTQYF
17 | NA | TRBJ2-6 | TRBV20-1 | TRBD2 | TGCAGTGCCCAGTGGGGGACTAGCTCGTTTGGGGCCAACGTCCTGACTTTC | CSAQWGTSSFGANVLTF
16 | large | TRBJ2-2 | TRBV4-2 | NA | TGTGCCAGCAGCCAAGATCAGGACCTATCCACCGGGGAGCTGTTTTTT | CASSQDQDLSTGELFF
15 | hyperexpanded | TRBJ2-2 | TRBV20-1 | TRBD2 | TGCAGTGCTAGAGAAGCGGGAGTGGACACCGGGGAGCTGTTTTTT | CSAREAGVDTGELFF
17 | medium-sized | TRBJ2-6 | TRBV6-2/TRBV6-3 | TRBD1 | TGTGCCAGCAGTACGACAGGGGACTTCTCTGGGGCCAACGTCCTGACTTTC | CASSTTGDFSGANVLTF
14 | NA | TRBJ2-3 | TRBV6-1 | TRBD1 | TGTGCCAGCAGAGGGGACAGGGAAACAGATACGCAGTATTTT | CASRGDRETDTQYF
16 | NA | TRBJ1-1 | TRBV20-1 | NA | TGCAGTGCTAAGGGGGACACCGGGACGGAGAACACTGAAGCTTTCTTT | CSAKGDTGTENTEAFF
15 | few | TRBJ2-5 | TRBV6-4 | TRBD1 | TGTGCCAGCAGCGAAGAGGCAGGGGGCGAGGAGACCCAGTACTTC | CASSEEAGGEETQYF
18 | NA | TRBJ2-2 | TRBV6-4 | TRBD1 | TGTGCCAGCAGTTCCTCCGCCGGGACAGGGGGCGAGGACGGGGAGCTGTTTTTT | CASSSSAGTGGEDGELFF
15 | NA | TRBJ2-1 | TRBV15 | NA | TGTGCCACCAGCGAGAAGGACGGCTCCTACAATGAGCAGTTCTTC | CATSEKDGSYNEQFF
15 | NA | TRBJ2-1 | TRBV20-1 | TRBD2 | TGCAGTGCCCCACAGCGACTAGCGGGAGGCAATGAGCAGTTCTTC | CSAPQRLAGGNEQFF
14 | few | TRBJ1-5 | TRBV20-1 | NA | TGCAGTGCTAGAGAATTGAATGGCAATCAGCCCCAGCATTTT | CSARELNGNQPQHF
16 | few | TRBJ1-6 | TRBV20-1 | TRBD1 | TGCAGTGCTAGAGATGGACAGGGAGTCTATAATTCACCCCTCCACTTT | CSARDGQGVYNSPLHF
20 | large | TRBJ2-3 | TRBV20-1 | TRBD1 | TGCAGTGCTAGAGGATTCCGGGACAGGGCCCTCTCTCCGACCACAGATACGCAGTATTTT | CSARGFRDRALSPTTDTQYF
15 | few | TRBJ2-1 | TRBV6-2/TRBV6-3 | TRBD2 | TGTGCCAGCAGTTACTCTGCGGGGGAGGGCAATGAGCAGTTCTTC | CASSYSAGEGNEQFF
17 | NA | TRBJ2-1 | TRBV4-2 | TRBD2 | TGTGCCAGCAGCCAAGATCAAAGCGGGGGGGACGTCAATGAGCAGTTCTTC | CASSQDQSGGDVNEQFF
15 | NA | TRBJ2-3 | TRBV6-4 | NA | TGTGCCAGCAGTGACTCGGGTGGGGCGACGGATACGCAGTATTTT | CASSDSGGATDTQYF
15 | NA | TRBJ1-1 | TRBV7-9 | NA | TGTGCCAGCAGCTTAGCTTCGGCAGGGAACACTGAAGCTTTCTTT | CASSLASAGNTEAFF
15 | NA | TRBJ1-1 | TRBV6-4 | TRBD1 | TGTGCCAGCAGCCTCAAGGGAGGGGGCGCGAATGAAGCTTTCTTT | CASSLKGGGANEAFF
17 | large | TRBJ2-6 | TRBV30 | TRBD2 | TGTGCCTGGAGTGTACAAACTAGCGGGGGTGGGGCCAACGTCCTGACTTTC | CAWSVQTSGGGANVLTF
15 | large | TRBJ2-6 | TRBV15 | NA | TGTGCCGCCAGCAGAGACAACTCTGGGGCCAACGTCCTGACTTTC | CAASRDNSGANVLTF
16 | NA | TRBJ2-1 | TRBV6-1 | TRBD2 | TGTGCCAGCAGTGAAGAGGGCGGGGGGGCCTACAATGAGCAGTTCTTC | CASSEEGGGAYNEQFF
14 | NA | TRBJ2-7 | TRBV20-1 | NA | TGCAGTGCTAGAGGGGGCAGGGAATTGGCCGAGCAGTACTTC | CSARGGRELAEQYF
15 | few | TRBJ2-2 | TRBV9 | NA | TGTGCCAGCAGCGGCAGGGGGGCGAACACCGGGGAGCTGTTTTTT | CASSGRGANTGELFF
13 | medium-sized | TRBJ1-1 | TRBV29-1 | TRBD1 | TGCAGCGCAAGAGACAGGGAGGGTACTGAAGCTTTCTTT | CSARDREGTEAFF
15 | few | TRBJ2-1 | TRBV24-1 | NA | TGTGCCACCAGTGATGGAGGGGTCGACTACAATGAGCAGTTCTTC | CATSDGGVDYNEQFF
13 | NA | TRBJ1-1 | TRBV10-1 | NA | TGCGCCAGCAGTGCGGCAGGGAACACTGAAGCTTTCTTT | CASSAAGNTEAFF
13 | few | TRBJ1-1 | TRBV6-4 | NA | TGTGCCAGCAGTGAGACTCCGGGCGCTGAAGCTTTCTTT | CASSETPGAEAFF